This TCR beta chain is drawn from a study of cytomegalovirus exposure and HLA in healthy donors. On the study more broadly: T cells numbering 150 million to 200 million yielded some 100 million unique TCR beta sequences in an earlier analysis. Study-wide points: Sequencing likely generated an artifact that appeared as a cluster of highly shared sequence variants. Later work associated fewer than 20,000 TCR beta sequences with HLA alleles at 0.05 false discovery rate. Later work found that TCR association rates differed between HLA loci; DRB1 had the most and HLA-C the fewest.

As to this clone: No antigen is known for it.

The CDR3 sequence is 12 residues long. V gave up 4 bases and J gave up 10 bases, with 12 bases separating them. Germline CDR1 and CDR2: LNHDA and SQIVND (reference sequence). The study ran its PCR with 60 Vbeta and 13 Jbeta primers. Generated by immunoSEQ multiplex PCR, the TCRdb table keeps only in-frame clones and is missing some. This sample has over 40,000 clones, with about nine tenths found just once. The receptor was derived from a woman between 35 and 50 years old in good health and CMV-seropositive. The chain uses TRBV19 and TRBJ2-3; D may be TRBD1 (6 bases). The specimen sequenced was PBMCs. CDR3 residues: CASSRGHQPQYF. CDR3 sequence (DNA): TGTGCCAGTAGTAGGGGACACCAACCGCAGTATTTT.